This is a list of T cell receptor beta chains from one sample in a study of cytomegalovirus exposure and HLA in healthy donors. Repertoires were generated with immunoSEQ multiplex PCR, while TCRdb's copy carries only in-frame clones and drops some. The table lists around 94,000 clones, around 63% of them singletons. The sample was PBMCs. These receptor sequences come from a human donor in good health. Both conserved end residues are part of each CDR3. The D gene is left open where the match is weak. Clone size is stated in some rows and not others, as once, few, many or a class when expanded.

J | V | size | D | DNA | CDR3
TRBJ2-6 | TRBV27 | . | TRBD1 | TGTGCCAGCAGTTCACCGGGAACAGGGGATGGGGCCAACGTCCTGACTTTC | CASSSPGTGDGANVLTF
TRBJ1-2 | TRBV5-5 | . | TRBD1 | TGTGCCAGCTCCGGAGGGACAGGGAATCTCTTTAACTATGGCTACACCTTC | CASSGGTGNLFNYGYTF
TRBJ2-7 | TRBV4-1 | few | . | TGCGCCAGCAGCCAAGATCAGGTACGCATCTACGAGCAGTACTTC | CASSQDQVRIYEQYF
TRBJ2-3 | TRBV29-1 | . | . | TGCAGCGGCGGGGTTACAGATACGCAGTATTTT | CSGGVTDTQYF
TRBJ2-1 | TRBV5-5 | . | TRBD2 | TGTGCCAGCAAGGGACTAGCGTGGGATGAGCAGTTCTTC | CASKGLAWDEQFF
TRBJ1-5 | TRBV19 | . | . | TGTGCCAGTAGCCCCAGGGTAAGGGGAGGACAGCCCCAGCATTTT | CASSPRVRGGQPQHF
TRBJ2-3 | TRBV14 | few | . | TGTGCCAGCAGCCAAGGAGGGCGGAGTAGCACAGATACGCAGTATTTT | CASSQGGRSSTDTQYF
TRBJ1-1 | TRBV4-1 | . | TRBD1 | TGCGCCAGCAGCCAACTCTTTGACAGGGACTCTGAAGCTTTCTTT | CASSQLFDRDSEAFF
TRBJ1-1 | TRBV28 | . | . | TGTGCCAGCAGTTTTCGGGGGGCTGGGAAGGGTTTCTTT | CASSFRGAGKGFF
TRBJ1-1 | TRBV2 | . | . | TGTGCCAGCAGCGGTGGTATGAACACTGAAGCTTTCTTT | CASSGGMNTEAFF
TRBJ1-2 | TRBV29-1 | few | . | TGCAGCGCCTCCCTACCCCATGGCTACACCTTC | CSASLPHGYTF
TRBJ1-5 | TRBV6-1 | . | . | TGTGCCAGCACCATGTTACAGGGCAATCAGCCCCAGCATTTT | CASTMLQGNQPQHF
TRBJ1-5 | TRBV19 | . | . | TGTGCCAGTAGTATCAGGGTAGGAGGGCAGCCCCAGCATTTT | CASSIRVGGQPQHF
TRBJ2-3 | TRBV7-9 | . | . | TGTGCCAGCAGGCTACCTCGCGGGACGGACCCCACCGACACAGATACGCAGTATTTT | CASRLPRGTDPTDTDTQYF
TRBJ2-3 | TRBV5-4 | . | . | TGTGCCAGCAGCTCAGCGGATACGCAGTATTTT | CASSSADTQYF
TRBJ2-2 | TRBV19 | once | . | TGTGCCAGTAGTTTCTCCAGGAACACCGGGGAGCTGTTTTTT | CASSFSRNTGELFF